The next 3 T cell receptor beta chains were all read from a single sample in a study of T cell changes during pregnancy in multiple sclerosis. Generated by immunoSEQ multiplex PCR, the TCRdb table keeps only in-frame clones and is missing some. Seen here are under 65,000 clones, about nine tenths observed once, and the top ten hold less than 0.6%. This specimen was CD4+ T cells from peripheral blood mononuclear cells, taken in the third trimester of pregnancy. Receptors originate from a female donor with multiple sclerosis, enrolled in a pregnancy study.

The chain joins TRBV6-7 to TRBJ1-2; D not certain. TRBV6-7 is flagged as an ORF with uncertain function. The CDR3 is made up of 14 amino acids. V gave up 2 bases and J gave up 6 bases, with 13 bases separating them. In DNA form, the CDR3 reads TGTGCCAGCAGTTACCTTAAGGTTCGGGATGGCTACACCTTC. Residues: CASSYLKVRDGYTF.

The CDR3 is CASRGLAGGANTGELFF. The CDR3, as DNA: TGTGCCAGTAGGGGACTAGCGGGGGGCGCGAACACCGGGGAGCTGTTTTTT. The V and J genes are TRBV19 and TRBJ2-2; 15 bases agree with TRBD2. Germline CDR1 LNHDA, CDR2 SQIVND (reference sequence). The CDR3 loop spans 17 amino acids. V shed 6 bases and J 0 bases; nucleotides not matched to a gene: 2. Together with reference TRBV19 and TRBJ2-2, the CDR3 gives the full variable domain: DGGITQSPKYLFRKEGQNVTLSCEQNLNHDAMYWYRQDPGQGLRLIYYSQIVNDFQKGDIAEGYSVSREKKESFPLTVTSAQKNPTAFYLCASRGLAGGANTGELFFGEGSRLTVL.

The V gene is TRBV7-2, the J gene TRBJ1-1; 7 bases align to TRBD1. J gave up 4 bases and V 0 bases, and 8 bases lay outside the gene matches. CDR1 and CDR2 (germline): SGHTA, FQGNSA. The length of the CDR3 is 16 residues. CDR3 region: CASSLAGTVEFTEAFF. CDR3 DNA: TGTGCCAGCAGCTTAGCGGGGACAGTCGAGTTCACTGAAGCTTTCTTT.